This T cell receptor beta chain was identified in a study of spatial heterogeneity in lung cancer. The V gene end was trimmed by 5 bases and the J gene end by 2 bases; junction bases not matched to a gene: 7. CDR3 length: 16 residues. Germline V gene sequence: CDR1 MNHNY, CDR2 SVGAGI (reference sequence). Noted time point: sample taken at primary tumor resection. No cells were sorted before sequencing. The whole RNA sequenced was extracted from tumor, nontumor lung or frozen PBMC. TCRdb recomputed calls from the 5' RACE reads with MiXCR, one row per CDR3 protein. This repertoire shows around 75,000 distinct CDR3 sequences, about an eighth found once; its top ten account for under 7.5%.

The origin of this receptor is a male donor with early-stage non-small cell lung cancer. The material was PBMCs, obtained at surgery. The V call is TRBV6-6, the J call TRBJ2-3, with 10 bases lining up with TRBD2. The CDR3 bases are TGTGCCAGCAGTCTACTTAGCGGGAGGTCCACAGATACGCAGTATTTT. Amino acid sequence: CASSLLSGRSTDTQYF.